The source of this T cell receptor (beta chain) is a study of blood T cell repertoires in COVID-19. Study-level background: COVID-19 samples collected from the United States, Italy and Spain covered acute and convalescent phases. PBMCs, B-cell-depleted T cells, or T cells provided the cDNA or gDNA that made up the material.

V was cut by 0 bases and J by 7 bases, with 16 bases left in between. Germline assignment: CDR1 SGHKS and CDR2 YYEKEE (reference sequence). The CDR3 length is 15 residues. In the authors' methods: It was from reference gene primer amplification that nucleated cell counts were estimated. Assay used: immunoSEQ multiplex PCR; TCRdb lists only in-frame clones, some missing. That table gives V, J and clone size, and the DNA gave D and trimming. The data contain about 98,000 clones, approximately 92% of them singletons. Those enrolled in Seattle joined during active infection and were followed longitudinally afterward.

J is TRBJ1-2 and V is TRBV5-5, with D tentatively TRBD1 (6 bases). This receptor was taken from a woman in her forties or fifties with COVID-19, enrolled during active disease. The specimen sequenced was peripheral blood. The chain's CDR3 is CASSLDPTGWGGYTF. CDR3 nucleotide sequence: TGTGCCAGCAGCTTGGACCCCACAGGGTGGGGTGGCTACACCTTC.